The sequence of this T cell receptor beta chain was determined in a study of blood T cell repertoires in COVID-19. Whole-study context: PBMCs, B-cell-depleted T cells, or T cells were the source of the cDNA or gDNA that made up the material.

The protocol was immunoSEQ multiplex PCR, while the TCRdb copy is restricted to in-frame clones and leaves out a portion. The data hold about 98,000 clones, with 84% observed a single time. Germline CDR1 and CDR2: SEHNR and FQNEAQ (reference sequence). CDR3 size: 14 residues. Trimming cost V 3 bases and J 6 bases; bases outside gene matches: 4. The rearrangement uses TRBV7-9 and TRBJ1-3; 8 nucleotides line up with TRBD1. The specimen sequenced was peripheral blood. This receptor was taken from a man between 40 and 49 years old with active or convalescent COVID-19. CDR3 DNA: TGTGCCAGCAGCTTTCAGGGGGCCGCAAACACCATATATTTT. Translating gives CASSFQGAANTIYF.